The subject of this entry is one T cell receptor (beta chain). Methods used by the authors: Estimation of nucleated cell counts relied on the amplification of reference gene primers. TCRdb's copy holds only in-frame clones and misses some; the assay was immunoSEQ multiplex PCR. V and J calls and clone size follow that table, whereas D and trimming were derived from the DNA. The sample lists some 200,000 clones, around nine tenths occurring once. The sample is drawn from a study of blood T cell repertoires in COVID-19. The sequence was collected from a young man with active or convalescent COVID-19. Sequenced material: peripheral blood.

The CDR3 protein is CASSLALGQGANSYTF. Here the CDR3 DNA reads TGTGCCAGCAGCTTAGCACTGGGACAGGGGGCGAATAGCTACACCTTC. V and J are TRBV7-9 and TRBJ1-2; 12 bases match TRBD1. The CDR3 spans 16 residues. The V segment lost 0 bases and the J segment 9 bases; nucleotides outside the gene matches: 8. Per the germline V gene, CDR1 is SEHNR and CDR2 is FQNEAQ (reference sequence).